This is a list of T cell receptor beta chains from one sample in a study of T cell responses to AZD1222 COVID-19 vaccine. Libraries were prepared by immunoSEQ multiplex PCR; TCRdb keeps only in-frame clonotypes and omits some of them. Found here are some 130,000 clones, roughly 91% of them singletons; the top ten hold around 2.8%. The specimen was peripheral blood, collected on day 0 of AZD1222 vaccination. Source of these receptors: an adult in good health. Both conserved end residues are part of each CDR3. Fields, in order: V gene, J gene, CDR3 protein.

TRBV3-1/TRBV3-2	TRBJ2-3	CASRQDGTSGYSTDTQYF
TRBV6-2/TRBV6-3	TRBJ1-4	CASSYSDEKLFF
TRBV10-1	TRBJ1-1	CASSEYRFTEAFF
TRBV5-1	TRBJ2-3	CASGPGLAGTDTQYF
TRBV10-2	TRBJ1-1	CASSVVGGENTEAFF
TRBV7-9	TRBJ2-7	CASRVAGGNYEQYF
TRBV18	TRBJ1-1	CASSPRTGKHSNTEAFF
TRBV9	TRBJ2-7	CASSAWDRGYEQYF
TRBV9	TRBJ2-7	CASSVQAGPLSHEQYF
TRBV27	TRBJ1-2	CASSPQGNGYTF
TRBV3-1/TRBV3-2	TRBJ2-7	CASSQVTEYEQYF
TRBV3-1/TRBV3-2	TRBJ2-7	CASSTLTGLAASYEQYF
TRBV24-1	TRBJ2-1	CATSDPGGQTGNEQFF
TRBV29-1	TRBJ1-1	CSVQLGRDYGEAFF
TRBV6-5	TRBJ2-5	CASLKGGSGETQYF
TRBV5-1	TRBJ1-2	CASSSGQGPNYGYTF
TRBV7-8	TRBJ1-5	CASSSRTYTYQPQHF
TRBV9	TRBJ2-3	CASSAPLAQYF
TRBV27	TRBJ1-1	CASSLLENTEAFF
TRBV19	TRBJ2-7	CASSSGPSYEQYF
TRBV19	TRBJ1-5	CASSIEVGRINQPQHF
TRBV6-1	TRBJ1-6	CASSEGGRGRSPLHF
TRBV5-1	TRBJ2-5	CASSLRDRALLGKETQYF
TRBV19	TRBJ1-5	CASRTGQAKGPQHF
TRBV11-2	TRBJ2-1	CASSLGTSLTQFF
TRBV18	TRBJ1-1	CASDRGRDTEAFF
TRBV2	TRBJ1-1	CASKGAEAFF
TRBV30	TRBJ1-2	CAWSRVGYGYTF